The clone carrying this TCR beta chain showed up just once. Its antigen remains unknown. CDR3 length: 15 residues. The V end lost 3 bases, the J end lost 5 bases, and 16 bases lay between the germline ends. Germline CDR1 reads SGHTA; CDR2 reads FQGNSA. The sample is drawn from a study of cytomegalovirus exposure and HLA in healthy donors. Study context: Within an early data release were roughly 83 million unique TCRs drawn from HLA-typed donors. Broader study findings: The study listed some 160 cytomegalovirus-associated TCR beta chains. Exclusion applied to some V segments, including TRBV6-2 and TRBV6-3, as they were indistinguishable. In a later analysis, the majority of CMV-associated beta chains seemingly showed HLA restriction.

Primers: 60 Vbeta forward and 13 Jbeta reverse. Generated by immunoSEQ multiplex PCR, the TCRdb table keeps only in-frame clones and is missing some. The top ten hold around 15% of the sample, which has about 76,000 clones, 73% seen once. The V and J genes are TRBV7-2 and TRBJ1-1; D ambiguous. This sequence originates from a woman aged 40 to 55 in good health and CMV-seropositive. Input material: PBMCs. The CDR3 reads CASSFSAVSRTEAFF. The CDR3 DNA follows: TGTGCCAGCAGCTTTTCTGCGGTGAGCCGGACTGAAGCTTTCTTT.